These 29 T cell receptor beta chains were sequenced from one sample in a study of T cell responses to AZD1222 COVID-19 vaccine. Sequencing used immunoSEQ multiplex PCR; TCRdb keeps in-frame clones, though not all of them. Here the sample spans roughly 140,000 clones, about 87% being singletons. Sequenced here: peripheral blood, sampled on day 0 of AZD1222 vaccination. Receptors were obtained from an adult in good health.

Written as DNA, the CDR3 is TGTGCCTGGAGTGCCCCGGGGACAGGGTACTATGGCTACACCTTC. This translates into CAWSAPGTGYYGYTF. J is TRBJ1-2 and V is TRBV30; 9 bases are shared with TRBD1. This CDR3 contains 15 residues. V lost 1 base and J lost 3; bases outside the gene matches: 6. CDR1 and CDR2 from the germline V gene are GTSNPN and SVGIG (reference sequence).

For the CDR3, the DNA is TGTGCCAGCAGTTTATTTGGGAATGAGCAGTTCTTC. The encoded protein is CASSLFGNEQFF. The rearrangement links TRBV27 to TRBJ2-1; D is unresolved. The CDR3 is 12 residues long. V lost 1 base and J 7 bases, leaving 5 bases between the germline ends. Germline loops: CDR1 MNHEY, CDR2 SMNVEV (reference sequence).

The chain employs TRBV19 and TRBJ1-3, with 9 bases lining up with TRBD1. J gave up 4 bases and V 0 bases, and 19 bases lay outside the gene matches. The CDR3 loop spans 21 amino acids. Germline lookup yields CDR1 LNHDA and CDR2 SQIVND (reference sequence). The CDR3 loop reads CASSIDLETGTGPFEGNTIYF. As DNA, the CDR3 is TGTGCCAGTAGTATAGACTTAGAAACCGGGACAGGGCCATTCGAAGGAAACACCATATATTTT. Together with reference TRBV19 and TRBJ1-3, the CDR3 gives the full variable domain: DGGITQSPKYLFRKEGQNVTLSCEQNLNHDAMYWYRQDPGQGLRLIYYSQIVNDFQKGDIAEGYSVSREKKESFPLTVTSAQKNPTAFYLCASSIDLETGTGPFEGNTIYFGEGSWLTVV.

The rearrangement uses TRBV5-5 and TRBJ1-1; maybe TRBD1 (6 bases). The V gene's germline CDR1 is SGHKS and CDR2 YYEKEE (reference sequence). This CDR3 comprises 13 residues. V lost 1 base and J 6 bases, leaving 10 bases between the germline ends. The CDR3 reads CASSLLGGSEAFF. The DNA of the CDR3 is TGTGCCAGCAGCTTGTTGGGGGGCTCTGAAGCTTTCTTT.

This chain links TRBV5-1 with TRBJ2-3, with no clear D. V lost 0 bases, J lost 12 bases, and 11 bases lay in between. The CDR3 runs 12 residues. Germline V gene lookup returns CDR1 SGHRS and CDR2 YFSETQ. The CDR3 sequence is CASSLAWTRQYF. The CDR3 nucleotides read TGCGCCAGCAGCTTGGCCTGGACCCGTCAGTATTTT.

This clone has a handful of counts. The J gene is TRBJ1-5, the V gene TRBV15; 7 nucleotides agree with TRBD1. Germline CDR1 is LNHNV and CDR2 is YYDKDF (reference sequence). The CDR3 loop spans 16 amino acids. Germline trimming cut 3 bases from V and 1 base from J; bases unmatched to any gene: 6. CDR3 nucleotides: TGTGCCACCAGCAGTAGACCGGGACAGAGCAATCAGCCCCAGCATTTT. It specifies CATSSRPGQSNQPQHF.

V gene TRBV30 combines with J gene TRBJ2-2; 10 bases map to TRBD1. This CDR3 has 17 residues. Unmatched junction bases numbered 13, after V lost 3 bases and J lost 6 bases. Per the germline V gene, CDR1 is GTSNPN and CDR2 is SVGIG (reference sequence). CDR3 sequence: CAWRPWTGQGVAGELFF. CDR3 in DNA: TGTGCCTGGAGGCCCTGGACAGGACAGGGGGTAGCCGGGGAGCTGTTTTTT.

The chain carries TRBV30 and TRBJ2-7; D is perhaps TRBD1 (6 bases). This CDR3 has 14 amino acids. Germline V CDR1 and CDR2: GTSNPN, SVGIG (reference sequence). The V end was cut by 1 base, the J end by 2 bases, with 12 bases between. Here the CDR3 DNA reads TGTGCCTGGAGTGCGACAGGAAGGACCTACGAGCAGTACTTC. This translates into CAWSATGRTYEQYF.

Remarks on this clone: Its ends do not fully match the called genes, so a read error is possible. This chain uses TRBV10-3 with TRBJ2-1; TRBD1 matches 8 bases. This CDR3 contains 15 residues. Germline V gene lookup returns CDR1 ENHRY and CDR2 SYGVKD. CDR3 nucleotides: TGTGCCATCAGTGACCCGGGACAGGTTTACACTGAGCAGTTCTTC. The encoded protein is CAISDPGQVYTEQFF.

The J gene is TRBJ1-3, the V gene TRBV15, with D tentatively TRBD1 (6 bases). Germline assignment: CDR1 LNHNV and CDR2 YYDKDF (reference sequence). The V and J ends lost 1 base and 8 bases respectively, with 9 bases between them. There are 13 residues in the CDR3. This CDR3 reads CATSRAPGDTIYF. CDR3 nucleotides: TGTGCCACCAGCAGAGCCCCAGGGGACACCATATATTTT.

This sequence joins TRBV18 and TRBJ2-2, with D possibly being TRBD1 (6 bases). Trimming removed 1 base at V and 6 bases at J, with 15 bases between. Germline values: CDR1 KGHSH, CDR2 LQKENI. The CDR3 runs 16 residues. The CDR3 region is CASSPLPGVEAGELFF. The CDR3 nucleotides are TGTGCCAGCTCACCACTCCCAGGGGTAGAGGCCGGGGAGCTGTTTTTT.

V is TRBV11-2 and J is TRBJ1-4, with no clear D. CDR1 is SGHAT, CDR2 FQNNGV, per germline. The germline V and J ends were trimmed by 1 base and 3 bases, with 3 bases remaining between them. This CDR3 spans 13 amino acids. CDR3 DNA: TGTGCCAGCAGCTTAGGGGCTAATGAAAAACTGTTTTTT. This gives the protein CASSLGANEKLFF.

The chain recombines TRBV28 with TRBJ1-2; no reliable D call. Germline values: CDR1 MDHEN, CDR2 SYDVKM. Trimming shortened V by 3 bases and J by 8 bases, and 10 bases separated the two germline ends. The CDR3 spans 12 residues. The CDR3 spells CASSFSLGGYTF. As DNA, the CDR3 is TGTGCCAGCAGTTTTTCCTTGGGAGGCTACACCTTC.

The genes are TRBV27 and TRBJ1-6; D is uncertain. Germline V gene lookup returns CDR1 MNHEY and CDR2 SMNVEV (reference sequence). This CDR3 spans 13 amino acids. The germline V and J ends were trimmed by 3 bases and 4 bases, with 4 bases remaining between them. In DNA form, the CDR3 reads TGTGCCAGCAGTTTCAGTTATAATTCACCCCTCCACTTT. Residues: CASSFSYNSPLHF.

The V gene is TRBV7-2, the J gene TRBJ1-5; no definite D call. V lost 2 bases and J 5 bases, leaving 10 bases between the germline ends. Germline V lookup: CDR1 SGHTA, CDR2 FQGNSA. The CDR3 length is 14 residues. For the CDR3, the DNA is TGTGCCAGCAGCTTACGGGTGATGGATCAGCCCCAGCATTTT. It encodes CASSLRVMDQPQHF.

The J gene is TRBJ1-1, the V gene TRBV4-1, with D possibly being TRBD1 (5 bases). Germline loops: CDR1 MGHRA, CDR2 YSYEKL. CDR3 size: 14 residues. The V and J ends lost 6 bases and 5 bases respectively, with 16 bases between them. The CDR3 region is CASRILGGSTEAFF. The CDR3 region has the DNA TGCGCCAGCAGGATTCTTGGGGGATCTACTGAAGCTTTCTTT.

The V gene is TRBV7-9, the J gene TRBJ2-1, with 7 bases that match TRBD1. In germline, CDR1 is SEHNR, CDR2 FQNEAQ (reference sequence). The CDR3 covers 15 residues. J was trimmed by 2 bases and V by 5 bases; bases with no gene match: 6. CDR3 in amino acids: CASSDRDRAYNEQFF. CDR3 bases: TGTGCCAGCAGCGACCGGGACAGAGCCTACAATGAGCAGTTCTTC.

The V call is TRBV28, the J call TRBJ1-3; tentative D call: TRBD1 (5 bases). The CDR3 has 14 residues. Germline V gene sequence: CDR1 MDHEN, CDR2 SYDVKM. Trimming left V 2 bases short and J 2 bases short, with 7 bases between. CDR3 sequence: CASSLTTAGNTIYF. For the CDR3, the DNA is TGTGCCAGCAGTTTAACGACAGCTGGAAACACCATATATTTT.

Turning to this clone: Relative to the germline gene, one junction end is altered; a read error may explain this. V usage is TRBV18 and J usage is TRBJ1-1, with a tentative D call TRBD1 (5 bases). The germline V gene has CDR1 KGHSH and CDR2 LQKENI. The CDR3 extends over 11 amino acids. The CDR3 DNA reads TGTGCCAGCTCGCTCAGGATCAGGGCCTCGTTT. As protein: CASSLRIRASF.

As for this clone: At one end the junction does not follow the germline gene, possibly because of a read error. The CDR3, as DNA: TGTGCCAGCGGCCAAGTCCGACTCGGGGAGCTGTTTTTT. Its protein is CASGQVRLGELFF. The chain joins TRBV3-1 (or the pseudogene TRBV3-2) to TRBJ2-2; no firm D call. Germline V gene lookup returns CDR1 LGHDT and CDR2 YNNKEL (reference sequence). This CDR3 spans 13 amino acids.

The J gene is TRBJ1-5, the V gene TRBV6-2 or TRBV6-3; D may be TRBD1 (5 bases). Germline CDR1 MNHEY, CDR2 SVGEGT. This CDR3 spans 12 amino acids. V dropped 5 bases and J dropped 8 bases, with 10 bases sitting between them. The CDR3 DNA is TGTGCCAGCAGTCCAGGGACGAAGCCCCAGCATTTT. This sequence encodes CASSPGTKPQHF.

The chain carries TRBV15 and TRBJ1-1; D possibly corresponds to TRBD1 (5 bases). Germline lookup yields CDR1 LNHNV and CDR2 YYDKDF (reference sequence). This CDR3 comprises 12 residues. Trimming removed 1 base from V and 9 bases from J, with 9 bases in between. The CDR3 coding sequence is TGTGCCACCAGCAGAGTTGGGGGAAAAGCTTTCTTT. Encoded protein: CATSRVGGKAFF.

V gene TRBV14 combines with J gene TRBJ1-2; D not resolved. The germline gives CDR1 SGHDN, CDR2 FVKESK. Deletions cut 1 base from V and 4 bases from J, with 1 base between. The CDR3 sequence is 11 residues long. The CDR3 reads CASSQGYGYTF. In nucleotides, the CDR3 is TGTGCCAGCAGCCAAGGCTATGGCTACACCTTC.

This clone is a singleton in its sample. V gene TRBV5-1 combines with J gene TRBJ2-1, with D possibly matching TRBD1 (6 bases). V was trimmed by 0 bases and J by 0 bases, leaving 7 bases between them. From germline, CDR1 is SGHRS and CDR2 YFSETQ. The CDR3 length is 15 residues. CDR3 sequence: CASSLGGGSYNEQFF. The CDR3 DNA reads TGCGCCAGCAGCTTGGGAGGGGGCTCCTACAATGAGCAGTTCTTC.

V and J are TRBV5-8 and TRBJ1-6; no clear D gene. The CDR3 extends over 13 amino acids. Germline-derived CDR1 and CDR2 are SGHTS and YDEGEE. The V end lost 7 bases, the J end lost 9 bases, and 14 bases lay between the germline ends. In DNA form, the CDR3 reads TGTGCCAGCCGGGTAGACCCCCGTTCACCCCTCCACTTT. Encoded protein: CASRVDPRSPLHF.

The genes are TRBV27 and TRBJ1-6; D perhaps matches TRBD1 (5 bases). The CDR3 length is 13 residues. Trimming took off 6 bases at V and 10 bases at J, with 13 bases between the two ends. Germline V gene data show CDR1 as MNHEY and CDR2 as SMNVEV (reference sequence). DNA for the CDR3: TGTGCCAGCAGCCAATGGAGGGACTCACCCCTCCACTTT. Amino acid sequence: CASSQWRDSPLHF.

CDR3 sequence reads: CASSQDAMNTEAFF. Written as DNA, the CDR3 is TGCGCCAGCAGCCAAGATGCGATGAACACTGAAGCTTTCTTT. The V call is TRBV4-1, the J call TRBJ1-1; D remains unclear. V lost 0 bases, J lost 0 bases, and 5 bases lay in between. Germline V gives CDR1 MGHRA, CDR2 YSYEKL. CDR3 length: 14 residues.

The chain's CDR3 is CASSFTMVSGTNEQFF. CDR3 sequence (DNA): TGTGCCAGCAGCTTTACGATGGTTAGCGGGACTAATGAGCAGTTCTTC. This chain connects TRBV5-6 to TRBJ2-1; 8 bases are shared with TRBD2. Trimming at V came to 2 bases and at J to 7 bases, leaving 11 bases not matched to a gene. This CDR3 is built from 16 residues. CDR1 SGHDT and CDR2 YYEEEE come from the germline V gene.

The rearrangement links TRBV25-1 to TRBJ1-5; D gene ambiguous. The ends were cut back, 3 bases at V and 10 bases at J, with 10 bases in the middle. The length of the CDR3 is 12 residues. CDR1 is MGHDK and CDR2 is SYGVNS in the germline V gene. CDR3: CASSDVRGPQHF. The DNA of the CDR3 is TGTGCCAGCAGTGACGTTCGCGGACCCCAGCATTTT.